The source of this T cell receptor beta chain is a study of blood T cell repertoires in COVID-19 (dated by TCRdb to 2018 to 2021). For the wider study: The collaborator samples originated in the United States, Italy and Spain and spanned the acute and convalescent phases of COVID-19. The material from the prospective study consisted of cDNA or gDNA derived from T cells, B-cell-depleted T cells, or PBMCs. The dataset comprised deeply sampled blood TCRbeta repertoires from subjects exposed to, actively infected with, or recovered from COVID-19. A freely available public database, intended as a resource for researchers studying the immune response to SARS-CoV-2, is where the repertoires were released. The samples were drawn from two sources: the first 160 participants of the ongoing ImmuneRACE study, and 1,200 or so subjects contributed by 6 global collaborators. Sample metadata almost always included a de-identified subject ID, COVID-19 status, age in years and sex. HLA class I and class II types, where available, came from metadata supplied by the sample provider rather than from assay-based typing. The research as a whole found: The amount of clinical and demographic metadata varied by source and participant and was provided uncurated.

As for this clone: Its antigen remains unidentified. No quality values exist for individual bases; no much larger clone is one base distant.

The CDR3 goes from the cysteine to the phenylalanine over 15 residues. Just the 45-base CDR3 DNA is kept, in frame starting at base 1. V is clipped by 4 bases and J by 0 bases, and the sequence between their germline boundaries is 13 bases long. The CDR1 and CDR2 encoded by the germline V gene (reference sequence) are SGHKS and YYEKEE. At one collaborating source in Seattle, patients were enrolled during active infection and were followed longitudinally through the course of disease. Each collaborating institution followed its own protocols to collect whole blood in K2EDTA tubes. For TCRbeta analysis, collaborator samples were shipped as frozen whole blood, as isolated PBMCs, or as DNA extracted from either sample type. TCRbeta CDR3 regions were amplified from genomic DNA by means of the immunoSEQ Assay, a bias-controlled multiplex PCR. In the paper's pipeline: The number of nucleated cells in each sample was estimated by amplification of reference gene primers within the assay. To quantify the absolute abundance of each unique TCRbeta CDR3 rearrangement, sequence reads were collapsed and filtered. For each sample, productive Simpson clonality was calculated as the square root of Simpson's diversity index across productive rearrangements. In its TCRdb copy, this immuneACCESS table keeps in-frame sequences only and misses some clones. Where compared with another copy, unresolved V genes explain less than half of these, and the others have no known cause. That table supplies the V and J calls and clone size; D and trimming were determined from the DNA. The sample table lists a few hundred thousand clones, 70% to 90% of them with a count of one. 13% of the sample is in the top ten clones.

The sequence is built from TRBV5-5 and TRBJ1-1; no D segment can be confidently identified. The sequence came from a woman in her 70s with COVID-19, enrolled during active disease. The sequenced sample consisted of peripheral blood. The CDR3 sequence is CASSQEAFMNTEAFF. The bases read TGTGCCAGCAGCCAAGAGGCGTTCATGAACACTGAAGCTTTCTTT.